The 16 T cell receptor beta chains in this list originate from one sample, sequenced in a study of shared clonotypes between healthy human individuals. Only in-frame clones appear in the TCRdb table, and some are missing; sequencing was by immunoSEQ multiplex PCR. Among about 1,900,000 clones, roughly 94% were seen once, and the ten largest hold more than 0.95%. Naive CD8 cells lacked CD45RO, underwent positive selection for CCR7 and left out terminally differentiated effector memory CD45RA+ cells. The material sequenced was naive CD8+ T cells sorted from blood. The receptors come from a man aged 18 to 35 in good health.

This clone came up once. V is TRBV2 and J is TRBJ2-7; D may correspond to TRBD1 or TRBD2 (5 bases each). The V gene's germline CDR1 is SNHLY and CDR2 FYNNEI. V was cut by 6 bases and J by 0 bases, with 9 bases left in between. The CDR3 covers 13 residues. The CDR3 sequence: CASRGTHSYEQYF. The CDR3 DNA follows: TGTGCCAGCAGGGGGACCCACTCCTACGAGCAGTACTTC.

V and J are TRBV9 and TRBJ1-1, with D unresolved. Trimming left V 0 bases short and J 4 bases short, with 10 bases between. The CDR3 loop spans 14 amino acids. Germline values: CDR1 SGDLS, CDR2 YYNGEE. This CDR3 reads CASSVVGGFTEAFF. The CDR3 DNA is TGTGCCAGCAGCGTAGTGGGAGGGTTCACTGAAGCTTTCTTT.

With regard to this clone: This CDR3 is also generated by other DNA sequences in the sample. The chain employs TRBV9 and TRBJ2-1; the D gene is possibly TRBD2 (6 bases). Germline CDR1 and CDR2: SGDLS and YYNGEE. V gave up 2 bases and J gave up 7 bases, with 16 bases separating them. This CDR3 contains 15 residues. CDR3 in amino acids: CASSVGGSAGNEQFF. The CDR3 bases are TGTGCCAGCAGCGTGGGGGGTAGCGCAGGGAATGAGCAGTTCTTC.

CDR3 loop: CASSLLAGGQETQYF. CDR3 DNA sequence: TGTGCCAGCAGCCTTCTAGCGGGGGGGCAAGAGACCCAGTACTTC. This rearrangement joins TRBV5-6 to TRBJ2-5, with TRBD2 identical over 12 bases. Trimming took 4 bases from V and 2 from J; bases not matched to a gene: 3. Germline V gene sequence: CDR1 SGHDT, CDR2 YYEEEE. The length of the CDR3 is 15 residues.

This chain connects TRBV4-3 to TRBJ1-1, with D unclear. The germline gives CDR1 LGHNA, CDR2 YSLEER. The CDR3 runs 15 residues. V lost 1 base and J lost 1, with 10 bases in between. CDR3 loop: CASSQVKEGNTEAFF. The CDR3 DNA reads TGCGCCAGCAGCCAAGTAAAGGAGGGGAACACTGAAGCTTTCTTT.

The chain links TRBV11-1 to TRBJ2-3; 7 bases line up with TRBD1. V was clipped by 4 bases and J by 0 bases; unmatched bases: 16. CDR3 length: 19 residues. Germline V gene lookup returns CDR1 SGHAT and CDR2 FQDESV (reference sequence). The DNA of the CDR3 is TGTGCCAGCAGCTCCAGGGACAGCAATACCGACCTAAGCACAGATACGCAGTATTTT. Protein sequence: CASSSRDSNTDLSTDTQYF.

The chain has TRBV4-1 and TRBJ2-7; D is undetermined. The CDR3 consists of 17 residues. CDR1 is MGHRA and CDR2 is YSYEKL in the germline V gene. Between the trimmed V and J ends, which lost 1 base and 1 base, there was a span of 17 bases. The DNA of the CDR3 is TGCGCCAGCAGCCAAGGATCTCACTCGGGCCTTTCCTACGAGCAGTACTTC. Amino acid sequence: CASSQGSHSGLSYEQYF.

V gene TRBV28 combines with J gene TRBJ2-7, with 11 bases that match TRBD1. CDR1 MDHEN and CDR2 SYDVKM come from the germline V gene. Trimming took 2 bases from V and 6 from J; bases not matched to a gene: 9. This CDR3 is built from 16 residues. The DNA for the CDR3 is TGTGCCAGCAGTTTAAGGCGGAGGACAGGGGGCGCCGAGCAGTACTTC. Its protein is CASSLRRRTGGAEQYF.

The chain is built from TRBV4-1 and TRBJ1-1; the D gene is possibly TRBD1 (6 bases). The CDR3 runs 17 residues. V was clipped by 3 bases and J by 0 bases, with 17 bases between them. Germline-derived CDR1 and CDR2 are MGHRA and YSYEKL. This CDR3 reads CASSQIPLQGVNTEAFF. CDR3 DNA sequence: TGCGCCAGCAGCCAGATCCCCTTACAGGGCGTGAACACTGAAGCTTTCTTT.

This clone was seen just once. The chain links TRBV5-6 to TRBJ2-7, with D hard to call. The CDR3 consists of 19 residues. The germline V and J ends were trimmed by 1 base and 0 bases, with 23 bases remaining between them. Looked up from germline, CDR1 is SGHDT and CDR2 is YYEEEE. The CDR3 DNA sequence: TGTGCCAGCAGCTTGTTTCTTGTGGGCGCATCGACGGACTCCTACGAGCAGTACTTC. Translating it yields CASSLFLVGASTDSYEQYF.

The sample holds one count of this clone. This sequence joins TRBV29-1 and TRBJ2-7, with D possibly being TRBD1 (5 bases). This CDR3 spans 15 amino acids. Germline assignment: CDR1 SQVTM and CDR2 ANQGSEA. V shed 4 bases and J shed 2 bases, with 18 bases lying between them. The CDR3 sequence: CSVVSFNRQTYEQYF. DNA for the CDR3: TGCAGCGTTGTTTCCTTCAACAGGCAAACCTACGAGCAGTACTTC.

This rearrangement joins TRBV19 to TRBJ2-7, with D tentatively TRBD1 (6 bases). The CDR3 sequence is 13 residues long. CDR1 is LNHDA and CDR2 is SQIVND in the germline V gene (reference sequence). Deletions cut 8 bases from V and 4 bases from J, with 15 bases between. The CDR3 sequence is CASQPQGMYEQYF. Written as DNA, the CDR3 is TGTGCCAGTCAACCGCAGGGGATGTACGAGCAGTACTTC.

The gene calls are TRBV18 and TRBJ2-3; TRBD2 matches at 11 bases. V dropped 6 bases and J dropped 2; count of bases not matched to a gene: 16. Germline CDR1 and CDR2: KGHSH and LQKENI. This CDR3 has 19 residues. The CDR3 sequence: CASSPLGSGGDGYTDTQYF. The CDR3 DNA reads as TGTGCCAGCTCTCCGCTGGGTAGCGGGGGGGACGGATACACAGATACGCAGTATTTT.

The chain recombines TRBV30 with TRBJ2-3, with 7 bases that match TRBD1. The CDR3 is 14 residues long. Germline CDR1 GTSNPN, CDR2 SVGIG (reference sequence). Trimming took 4 bases from V and 3 from J; bases not matched to a gene: 7. CDR3 protein: CAWTTGVGTDTQYF. CDR3 bases: TGTGCCTGGACTACAGGGGTGGGTACAGATACGCAGTATTTT.

The chain joins TRBV19 to TRBJ1-1; D is ambiguous. CDR1 is LNHDA, CDR2 SQIVND, per germline (reference sequence). The CDR3 length is 13 residues. V lost 1 base to trimming and J lost 6 bases, with 9 bases between them. CDR3 sequence reads: CASSIGVWAEAFF. As DNA, the CDR3 is TGTGCCAGTAGTATAGGGGTTTGGGCTGAAGCTTTCTTT.

The chain links TRBV5-1 to TRBJ2-5, with D perhaps TRBD1 or TRBD2 (5 bases each). This CDR3 region has 15 residues. Trimming cost V 0 bases and J 5 bases, with 14 bases left between them. Germline loops: CDR1 SGHRS, CDR2 YFSETQ. The CDR3 region is CASSLVGGLAETQYF. CDR3 sequence (DNA): TGCGCCAGCAGCTTGGTTGGGGGTCTGGCGGAGACCCAGTACTTC.